The 21 T cell receptor beta chains below come from one sample, sequenced in a study of T cell changes during pregnancy in multiple sclerosis (dated by TCRdb to the late 2010s). The library was prepared using the immunoSEQ multiplex PCR assay. Entries here come from immuneACCESS through TCRdb and include only in-frame sequences with V and J called. Some clones fail to appear in such tables; in the studies checked, an unresolved V gene covers under half of the shortfall, and the cause of the remainder is unknown. The sample data list around 40,000 clones, and 85% to 90% of these were observed just once. The ten top clones hold roughly 1.3% of the sample. This specimen consisted of CD4+ T cells from peripheral blood mononuclear cells, obtained in the first trimester of pregnancy. These receptors originate from a female donor with multiple sclerosis, enrolled in a pregnancy study.

This clone showed up just a few times. The chain uses TRBV10-3 and TRBJ1-5; D remains ambiguous. This CDR3 contains 14 residues. Germline lookup yields CDR1 ENHRY and CDR2 SYGVKD. V was clipped by 6 bases and J by 0 bases, with 9 bases between them. The chain's CDR3 is CAIRAGYSNQPQHF. In nucleotides, the CDR3 is TGTGCCATCAGGGCAGGTTATAGCAATCAGCCCCAGCATTTT.

This clone was counted once. The chain has TRBV2 and TRBJ2-5, with 11 bases that match TRBD1. The CDR3 length is 14 residues. Germline assignment: CDR1 SNHLY and CDR2 FYNNEI. Germline trimming cut 6 bases from V and 2 bases from J; bases unmatched to any gene: 2. This CDR3 is CASRGDRGQETQYF. For the CDR3, the DNA is TGTGCCAGCAGGGGGGACAGGGGGCAAGAGACCCAGTACTTC.

V gene TRBV5-4 combines with J gene TRBJ2-1, with 11 bases lining up with TRBD2. The length of the CDR3 is 15 residues. V lost 6 bases, J lost 8 bases, and 10 bases stayed unmatched. From germline, CDR1 is SGHNT and CDR2 YYREEE (reference sequence). The CDR3 DNA is TGTGCCAGCACCCCGGGTAGCGGGAGGGGCGATGAGCAGTTCTTC. The encoded protein is CASTPGSGRGDEQFF.

The V gene is TRBV19, the J gene TRBJ2-1, with a weak D call TRBD1 (7 bases). The CDR3 consists of 15 residues. The V gene's germline CDR1 is LNHDA and CDR2 SQIVND (reference sequence). V was cut by 3 bases and J by 2 bases, with 11 bases left in between. The CDR3 loop reads CASSIWRGPYNEQFF. Here the CDR3 DNA reads TGTGCCAGTAGTATTTGGAGGGGGCCCTACAATGAGCAGTTCTTC.

The rearrangement links TRBV5-4 to TRBJ2-3; 8 bases align to TRBD1. The CDR3 length is 15 residues. Germline assignment: CDR1 SGHNT and CDR2 YYREEE (reference sequence). The V gene end was trimmed by 4 bases and the J gene end by 3 bases; junction bases not matched to a gene: 7. The CDR3 sequence: CASSLDRGGTDTQYF. In nucleotides, the CDR3 is TGTGCCAGCAGCCTTGACAGGGGTGGAACAGATACGCAGTATTTT.

The rearrangement joins TRBV7-2 to TRBJ2-1; no reliable D call. Trimming stripped 1 base from V and 9 bases from J, with 7 bases between. Germline V gene data show CDR1 as SGHTA and CDR2 as FQGNSA. This CDR3 contains 12 residues. The CDR3 DNA sequence: TGTGCCAGCAGCTTAGATGTCGGTGAGCAGTTCTTC. Amino acids: CASSLDVGEQFF. The variable domain in full, with the rest retrieved from reference TRBV7-2 and TRBJ2-1, is GAGVSQSPSNKVTEKGKDVELRCDPISGHTALYWYRQSLGQGLEFLIYFQGNSAPDKSGLPSDRFSAERTGGSVSTLTIQRTQQEDSAVYLCASSLDVGEQFFGPGTRLTVL.

V and J are TRBV10-2 and TRBJ1-3, with 8 bases matching TRBD1. Germline assignment: CDR1 WSHSY and CDR2 SAAADI. Trimming at V came to 3 bases and at J to 4 bases, leaving 2 bases not matched to a gene. This CDR3 spans 14 amino acids. The CDR3 sequence is CASSDGQGGNTIYF. As DNA, the CDR3 is TGCGCCAGCAGTGATGGACAGGGCGGAAACACCATATATTTT.

This chain links TRBV9 with TRBJ2-1; 9 bases line up with TRBD1. Germline lookup yields CDR1 SGDLS and CDR2 YYNGEE. V lost 3 bases to trimming and J lost 0 bases; unmatched junction nucleotides: 13. This CDR3 is 19 amino acids long. CDR3 sequence (DNA): TGTGCCAGCAGCGCCGGATTCCGGGACAGGGTACCCTCCTACAATGAGCAGTTCTTC. It encodes CASSAGFRDRVPSYNEQFF. Drawing the rest from reference TRBV9 and TRBJ2-1, the complete variable domain is DSGVTQTPKHLITATGQRVTLRCSPRSGDLSVYWYQQSLDQGLQFLIQYYNGEERAKGNILERFSAQQFPDLHSELNLSSLELGDSALYFCASSAGFRDRVPSYNEQFFGPGTRLTVL.

This clone came up a few times. The chain couples TRBV6-5 to TRBJ1-1, with D perhaps TRBD1 (6 bases). The CDR3 contains 14 residues. Germline assignment: CDR1 MNHEY and CDR2 SVGAGI. Trimming pared 6 bases from V and 1 base from J, leaving 12 bases between. The CDR3 loop is CASSPGQKNTEAFF. Here the CDR3 DNA reads TGTGCCAGCAGCCCAGGACAGAAGAACACTGAAGCTTTCTTT.

J is TRBJ1-3 and V is TRBV10-3, with unresolved D. Trimming took 2 bases from V and 0 from J, leaving 8 bases between them. The CDR3 totals 15 residues. The germline V gene encodes CDR1 ENHRY and CDR2 SYGVKD. CDR3 bases: TGTGCCATCAGTGAGAGGCAGGCCTCTGGAAACACCATATATTTT. Translating gives CAISERQASGNTIYF.

This clone appeared a few times. The CDR3 loop is CASSKGQNYGYTF. CDR3 DNA sequence: TGTGCCAGCTCAAAAGGACAGAACTATGGCTACACCTTC. This chain uses TRBV27 with TRBJ1-2, with a tentative D call TRBD1 (6 bases). V was cut by 8 bases and J by 2 bases, with 12 bases left in between. Germline CDR1 MNHEY, CDR2 SMNVEV (reference sequence). The CDR3 consists of 13 residues.

This clone was found a few times. This chain joins TRBV28 and TRBJ2-4, with D maybe TRBD1 (6 bases). From germline, CDR1 is MDHEN and CDR2 SYDVKM. The V end was cut by 6 bases, the J end by 1 base, with 13 bases between. This CDR3 spans 15 amino acids. The CDR3 protein is CASSTTGLAKNIQYF. The DNA for the CDR3 is TGTGCCAGCAGCACGACAGGTCTGGCCAAAAACATTCAGTACTTC.

This chain links TRBV2 with TRBJ2-6, with D perhaps matching TRBD1 (5 bases). Trimming cost V 1 base and J 0 bases, with 10 bases left between them. Germline CDR1 reads SNHLY; CDR2 reads FYNNEI. The CDR3 contains 17 residues. The chain's CDR3 is CASSEGRRVSGANVLTF. For the CDR3, the DNA is TGTGCCAGCAGTGAAGGACGCAGGGTCTCTGGGGCCAACGTCCTGACTTTC.

The chain links TRBV9 to TRBJ2-4; the D is unclear. The CDR3 sequence is 14 residues long. Germline values: CDR1 SGDLS, CDR2 YYNGEE. V lost 0 bases, J lost 0 bases, and 4 bases lay in between. This CDR3 reads CASSVGLAKNIQYF. The CDR3 DNA follows: TGTGCCAGCAGCGTAGGTCTAGCCAAAAACATTCAGTACTTC.

With respect to this clone: One end of the junction does not line up with germline, which may come from a read error. V usage is TRBV6-1 and J usage is TRBJ2-7; 10 bases match TRBD1. CDR1 and CDR2 from the germline V gene are MNHNS and SASEGT. This CDR3 region has 12 residues. CDR3 nucleotide sequence: TGTGCCAGCAGTGAAGAGGACAGGGGGAGAGCCTTC. It codes for CASSEEDRGRAF.

The chain has TRBV7-9 and TRBJ2-5; 10 positions match TRBD2. The V gene's germline CDR1 is SEHNR and CDR2 FQNEAQ (reference sequence). Trimming at V came to 4 bases and at J to 3 bases, leaving 8 bases not matched to a gene. CDR3 length equals 16 residues. CDR3 bases: TGTGCCAGCAGCTCCCGTAGGACTAGCGGTAAAGAGACCCAGTACTTC. Its translation: CASSSRRTSGKETQYF. The complete variable domain, with remaining parts taken from reference TRBV7-9 and TRBJ2-5, reads DTGVSQNPRHKITKRGQNVTFRCDPISEHNRLYWYRQTLGQGPEFLTYFQNEAQLEKSRLLSDRFSAERPKGSFSTLEIQRTEQGDSAMYLCASSSRRTSGKETQYFGPGTRLLVL.

The gene calls are TRBV2 and TRBJ2-7, with a weak D call TRBD1 (6 bases). CDR3 size: 13 residues. The V end lost 7 bases, the J end lost 5 bases, and 15 bases lay between the germline ends. Germline CDR1 SNHLY, CDR2 FYNNEI. The CDR3 nucleotides are TGTGCCAGCAAAGCGACAGGCCCGAACGAGCAGTACTTC. Residues: CASKATGPNEQYF.

The rearrangement links TRBV10-3 to TRBJ1-3, with D maybe TRBD1 (6 bases). V was cut by 3 bases and J by 1 base, with 10 bases left in between. Per germline, CDR1 ENHRY and CDR2 SYGVKD. The CDR3 sequence is 15 residues long. CDR3 amino acids: CAISENRASGNTIYF. CDR3 nucleotide sequence: TGTGCCATCAGTGAAAACAGGGCGTCTGGAAACACCATATATTTT.

Only one count was recorded for this clone. The V gene is TRBV6-6, the J gene TRBJ1-5; 7 bases match TRBD1. V was clipped by 6 bases and J by 3 bases; unmatched bases: 11. The CDR3 spans 16 residues. Germline V lookup: CDR1 MNHNY, CDR2 SVGAGI (reference sequence). The CDR3 protein is CASSPHLTGANQPQHF. CDR3 in DNA: TGTGCCAGCAGCCCCCACCTTACAGGGGCCAATCAGCCCCAGCATTTT.

Comment on this clone: The germline gene is not matched at one end of the junction; a read error may be the cause. The V gene is TRBV7-2, the J gene TRBJ2-7; 7 nucleotides agree with TRBD2. Germline V lookup: CDR1 SGHTA, CDR2 FQGNSA. CDR3 length: 12 residues. The CDR3 nucleotides are TGTGCCAGCAGCCCCGGAGCGGGATTCAACCACTTC. Translated: CASSPGAGFNHF.

The gene calls are TRBV29-1 and TRBJ1-2, with D hard to call. The CDR3 runs to 10 residues. V shed 0 bases and J shed 12 bases, with 8 bases lying between them. Per germline, CDR1 SQVTM and CDR2 ANQGSEA. Here the CDR3 DNA reads TGCAGCGTTGAAGAAGGGAGGAACACCTTC. It codes for CSVEEGRNTF.